Shown below are 31 T cell receptor beta chains from a single sample sequenced in a study of blood T cell repertoires in COVID-19. Repertoires were generated with immunoSEQ multiplex PCR, while TCRdb's copy carries only in-frame clones and drops some. Seen here are 250,000 or so clones, around 84% observed once, and the top ten hold about 5%. The sample was peripheral blood. All receptors derive from a woman between 55 and 75 years old with COVID-19, enrolled during active disease.

In this sample, this clone turned up once. V usage is TRBV28 and J usage is TRBJ2-7, with 7 nucleotides matching TRBD2. Germline CDR1 reads MDHEN; CDR2 reads SYDVKM. Unmatched junction bases numbered 7, after V lost 8 bases and J lost 0 bases. This CDR3 is built from 14 residues. The CDR3 region has the DNA TGTGCCAGCCGGAGGGCGGGGGACTCCTACGAGCAGTACTTC. As protein: CASRRAGDSYEQYF.

The rearrangement joins TRBV7-9 to TRBJ2-7; 13 bases fit TRBD2. The V gene's germline CDR1 is SEHNR and CDR2 FQNEAQ (reference sequence). There are 15 residues in the CDR3. Losses at the gene ends were 5 bases for V and 4 bases for J; bases not matched to a gene: 5. The CDR3 nucleotides read TGTGCCAGCAGCCGGACTAGCGGGAGTTGGTACGAGCAGTACTTC. Translating gives CASSRTSGSWYEQYF.

This clone has just a few counts. This CDR3 reads CASSLGAGTGRFF. CDR3 DNA sequence: TGCGCCAGCAGCTTGGGGGCCGGGACAGGGCGATTCTTC. This chain joins TRBV5-1 and TRBJ2-1, with 9 bases fitting TRBD1. CDR1 and CDR2 from the germline V gene are SGHRS and YFSETQ. With V trimmed by 0 bases and J by 16 bases, 8 bases remained unmatched. The CDR3 covers 13 residues.

This clone was detected only once. V is TRBV7-3 and J is TRBJ2-2; D remains unclear. This CDR3 has 14 residues. The V gene's germline CDR1 is SGHTA and CDR2 FQGTGA. The V end was cut by 3 bases, the J end by 1 base, with 6 bases between. CDR3 in amino acids: CASSFSGNTGELFF. In nucleotides, the CDR3 is TGTGCCAGCAGCTTTTCCGGGAACACCGGGGAGCTGTTTTTT.

This clone has only a few counts. The gene calls are TRBV6-2 or TRBV6-3 and TRBJ1-6; 12 nucleotides agree with TRBD1. The CDR3 is 14 amino acids. The V and J ends lost 4 bases and 9 bases, in that order; junction bases with no gene match: 1. The germline V gene has CDR1 MNHEY and CDR2 SVGEGT. The DNA of the CDR3 is TGTGCCAGCAGTTGGGGACAGGGGGCTTCACCCCTCCACTTT. Translated: CASSWGQGASPLHF.

A single count supports this clone. The chain is built from TRBV2 and TRBJ1-6, with D maybe TRBD1 (5 bases). V was trimmed by 6 bases and J by 5 bases, leaving 14 bases between them. CDR1 and CDR2 (germline): SNHLY, FYNNEI. This CDR3 region has 15 residues. The CDR3 spells CASSPRAGNNSPLHF. The DNA for the CDR3 is TGTGCCAGCAGCCCTAGGGCAGGGAATAATTCACCCCTCCACTTT. Full variable domain (remainder filled in from reference TRBV2 and TRBJ1-6): EPEVTQTPSHQVTQMGQEVILRCVPISNHLYFYWYRQILGQKVEFLVSFYNNEISEKSEIFDDQFSVERPDGSNFTLKIRSTKLEDSAMYFCASSPRAGNNSPLHFGNGTRLTVT.

The chain recombines TRBV14 with TRBJ2-1; 7 bases are shared with TRBD1. V gave up 5 bases and J gave up 3 bases; unmatched junction bases: 10. The germline CDR1 and CDR2 sequences are SGHDN and FVKESK. This CDR3 contains 16 residues. The CDR3 DNA follows: TGTGCCAGCAGCTACAGGGGAATATCAGACTACAATGAGCAGTTCTTC. Its translation: CASSYRGISDYNEQFF.

The rearrangement uses TRBV28 and TRBJ1-5; maybe TRBD1 (5 bases). Germline CDR1 and CDR2: MDHEN and SYDVKM. CDR3 size: 18 residues. V was cut by 6 bases and J by 1 base, with 22 bases left in between. The chain's CDR3 is CASSVMGQFGYSNQPQHF. In DNA, the CDR3 is TGTGCCAGCAGCGTGATGGGGCAGTTTGGGTACAGCAATCAGCCCCAGCATTTT.

CDR3 in amino acids: CASTRGGANTGELFF. The CDR3 DNA sequence: TGCGCCAGCACTCGTGGGGGGGCGAACACCGGGGAGCTGTTTTTT. The rearrangement uses TRBV5-1 and TRBJ2-2, with 7 bases identical to TRBD2. Losses at the gene ends were 6 bases for V and 0 bases for J; bases not matched to a gene: 5. Germline-derived CDR1 and CDR2 are SGHRS and YFSETQ. The CDR3 has 15 amino acids.

The chain carries TRBV30 and TRBJ1-5; 7 bases map to TRBD1. The V gene end was trimmed by 5 bases and the J gene end by 0 bases; junction bases not matched to a gene: 13. The length of the CDR3 is 17 residues. Germline V gene sequence: CDR1 GTSNPN, CDR2 SVGIG (reference sequence). The CDR3 DNA sequence: TGTGCCTGGGAACATCCAGGGACAGATTTTAGCAATCAGCCCCAGCATTTT. Its protein is CAWEHPGTDFSNQPQHF. The variable domain in full, with the rest retrieved from reference TRBV30 and TRBJ1-5, is SQTIHQWPATLVQPVGSPLSLECTVEGTSNPNLYWYRQAAGRGLQLLFYSVGIGQISSEVPQNLSASRPQDRQFILSSKKLLLSDSGFYLCAWEHPGTDFSNQPQHFGDGTRLSIL.

This chain links TRBV6-2 or TRBV6-3 with TRBJ1-2, with a weak D call TRBD1 (5 bases). The CDR3 has 16 amino acids. Germline lookup yields CDR1 MNHEY and CDR2 SVGEGT. The germline V and J ends were trimmed by 0 bases and 9 bases, with 20 bases remaining between them. In DNA form, the CDR3 reads TGTGCCAGCAGTTACTCAGCTGGGGCTGGGGTTTATCGCTACACCTTC. Protein: CASSYSAGAGVYRYTF.

The table lists this clone with a few counts. This chain uses TRBV3-1 (or the pseudogene TRBV3-2) with TRBJ1-1; TRBD1 might be the D (5 bases). Germline V gives CDR1 LGHDT, CDR2 YNNKEL (reference sequence). Deletions cut 1 base from V and 4 bases from J, with 10 bases between. The CDR3 is made up of 14 amino acids. Here the CDR3 reads CASSQVAGGTEAFF. In DNA form, the CDR3 reads TGTGCCAGCAGCCAAGTTGCCGGGGGCACTGAAGCTTTCTTT.

This chain connects TRBV28 to TRBJ1-2; D not certain. Germline CDR1 reads MDHEN; CDR2 reads SYDVKM. The CDR3 contains 11 residues. Trimming removed 4 bases from V and 8 bases from J, with 8 bases in between. As DNA, the CDR3 is TGTGCCAGCAGTTCAATTCAGGGCTACACCTTC. As protein: CASSSIQGYTF.

The rearrangement uses TRBV6-8 and TRBJ2-7, with TRBD2 matching over 7 bases. Trimming at V came to 5 bases and at J to 0 bases, leaving 7 bases not matched to a gene. The CDR3 is 15 amino acids. The germline V gene has CDR1 MNHGY and CDR2 SAAAGT. The CDR3 DNA follows: TGTGCCAGCAGTAGGGACTACCCGAGCTCCTACGAGCAGTACTTC. Translating gives CASSRDYPSSYEQYF.

The chain carries TRBV5-6 and TRBJ2-5, with a weak D call TRBD2 (6 bases). This CDR3 has 13 amino acids. Trimming shortened V by 4 bases and J by 5 bases, and 12 bases separated the two germline ends. Germline lookup yields CDR1 SGHDT and CDR2 YYEEEE. CDR3 nucleotide sequence: TGTGCCAGCAGCCGGGCGGGAAGCGAGACCCAGTACTTC. It translates to CASSRAGSETQYF.

The V and J genes are TRBV9 and TRBJ2-2, with a tentative D call TRBD2 (5 bases). Germline CDR1 is SGDLS and CDR2 is YYNGEE. V was trimmed by 6 bases and J by 0 bases, leaving 9 bases between them. CDR3 length: 14 amino acids. The CDR3 DNA sequence: TGTGCCAGCACGAGGGCCCCGAACACCGGGGAGCTGTTTTTT. It encodes CASTRAPNTGELFF.

This clone was seen a handful of times. The gene calls are TRBV27 and TRBJ1-3; D remains ambiguous. CDR3 length: 16 amino acids. The germline V gene encodes CDR1 MNHEY and CDR2 SMNVEV (reference sequence). Trimming removed 0 bases at V and 0 bases at J, with 9 bases between. The CDR3 nucleotides are TGTGCCAGCAGTTTATCGTGGGCATACTCTGGAAACACCATATATTTT. Amino acid sequence: CASSLSWAYSGNTIYF.

This chain connects TRBV6-5 to TRBJ2-3; 11 nucleotides match TRBD2. CDR1 and CDR2 (germline): MNHEY, SVGAGI. The V segment lost 0 bases and the J segment 8 bases; nucleotides outside the gene matches: 7. The CDR3 loop spans 16 amino acids. The CDR3 protein is CASSYSNSGRAATQYF. The CDR3 DNA sequence: TGTGCCAGCAGTTACTCCAATAGCGGGAGGGCCGCTACGCAGTATTTT.

The chain couples TRBV7-2 to TRBJ1-4; 10 bases map to TRBD1. The V and J ends lost 5 bases and 7 bases, in that order; junction bases with no gene match: 10. The CDR3 loop spans 16 amino acids. Per germline, CDR1 SGHTA and CDR2 FQGNSA. The CDR3 DNA follows: TGTGCCAGCAGCCCACTCCGGGACAGGGGTTTTGAAAAACTGTTTTTT. This codes for CASSPLRDRGFEKLFF. Full variable domain (outside the CDR3, taken from reference TRBV7-2 and TRBJ1-4): GAGVSQSPSNKVTEKGKDVELRCDPISGHTALYWYRQSLGQGLEFLIYFQGNSAPDKSGLPSDRFSAERTGGSVSTLTIQRTQQEDSAVYLCASSPLRDRGFEKLFFGSGTQLSVL.

The chain combines TRBV6-2 or TRBV6-3 with TRBJ2-7, with D perhaps matching TRBD1 (5 bases). Germline V gene data show CDR1 as MNHEY and CDR2 as SVGEGT. The CDR3 sequence is 12 residues long. The germline V and J ends were trimmed by 5 bases and 6 bases, with 11 bases remaining between them. CDR3 in DNA: TGTGCCAGCAGTGACGCCAGGGTCGAGCAGTACTTC. Residues: CASSDARVEQYF.

The rearrangement uses TRBV11-2 and TRBJ2-1, with D possibly being TRBD2 (6 bases). V was shortened by 3 bases and J by 6 bases, with 15 bases between the two germline ends. In germline, CDR1 is SGHAT, CDR2 FQNNGV. This CDR3 contains 15 residues. The CDR3 protein is CASSLVGRGPNEQFF. The CDR3 region has the DNA TGTGCCAGCAGCTTGGTCGGGAGAGGCCCCAATGAGCAGTTCTTC. The variable domain in full, with the rest retrieved from reference TRBV11-2 and TRBJ2-1, is EAGVAQSPRYKIIEKRQSVAFWCNPISGHATLYWYQQILGQGPKLLIQFQNNGVVDDSQLPKDRFSAERLKGVDSTLKIQPAKLEDSAVYLCASSLVGRGPNEQFFGPGTRLTVL.

In this sample, this clone turned up a few times. The chain is built from TRBV15 and TRBJ1-1, with D maybe TRBD1 (5 bases). Germline V lookup: CDR1 LNHNV, CDR2 YYDKDF (reference sequence). V was pared by 1 base and J by 7 bases, with 16 bases between. The CDR3 loop spans 15 amino acids. The CDR3: CATSRGWGEAGEAFF. The CDR3 DNA sequence: TGTGCCACCAGCAGAGGGTGGGGGGAGGCGGGTGAAGCTTTCTTT.

The gene calls are TRBV30 and TRBJ1-6, with D unclear. The ends were cut back, 2 bases at V and 7 bases at J, with 12 bases in the middle. This CDR3 has 14 amino acids. Germline CDR1 and CDR2: GTSNPN and SVGIG (reference sequence). The CDR3 sequence is CAWSTSPENSPLHF. DNA of the CDR3: TGTGCCTGGAGTACTTCCCCCGAGAATTCACCCCTCCACTTT. Based on the CDR3 plus reference TRBV30 and TRBJ1-6, the full variable domain is SQTIHQWPATLVQPVGSPLSLECTVEGTSNPNLYWYRQAAGRGLQLLFYSVGIGQISSEVPQNLSASRPQDRQFILSSKKLLLSDSGFYLCAWSTSPENSPLHFGNGTRLTVT.

The V gene is TRBV7-9, the J gene TRBJ1-4; possibly TRBD1 for D (6 bases). Germline V gene lookup returns CDR1 SEHNR and CDR2 FQNEAQ (reference sequence). The V gene lost 5 bases and the J gene lost 8 bases, with 18 bases spanning the gap. The CDR3 runs to 15 residues. As DNA, the CDR3 is TGTGCCAGCAGCATACGGGACACAAGCGAAGAAAAACTGTTTTTT. This sequence encodes CASSIRDTSEEKLFF. The whole variable domain, remainder taken from reference TRBV7-9 and TRBJ1-4, is DTGVSQNPRHKITKRGQNVTFRCDPISEHNRLYWYRQTLGQGPEFLTYFQNEAQLEKSRLLSDRFSAERPKGSFSTLEIQRTEQGDSAMYLCASSIRDTSEEKLFFGSGTQLSVL.

This chain connects TRBV3-1 (or the pseudogene TRBV3-2) to TRBJ2-1; 9 nucleotides agree with TRBD2. With 4 bases clipped from V and 0 bases from J, the junction kept 4 bases outside the gene matches. This CDR3 spans 16 amino acids. Germline CDR1 reads LGHDT; CDR2 reads YNNKEL (reference sequence). CDR3 amino acids: CASSRNSGSSYNEQFF. The DNA of the CDR3 is TGTGCCAGCAGCCGCAATAGCGGGAGCTCCTACAATGAGCAGTTCTTC.

The chain joins TRBV5-4 to TRBJ1-2, with 11 bases that match TRBD1. CDR1 SGHNT and CDR2 YYREEE come from the germline V gene (reference sequence). This CDR3 has 14 residues. The V segment lost 4 bases and the J segment 4 bases; nucleotides outside the gene matches: 3. The DNA for the CDR3 is TGTGCCAGCAGCCCGGACAGGGGGCTCTATGGCTACACCTTC. It yields the protein CASSPDRGLYGYTF.

The chain joins TRBV5-1 to TRBJ2-3, with D possibly TRBD2 on 6 matching bases. The CDR3 is made up of 17 amino acids. Trimming took 4 bases from V and 0 from J, leaving 18 bases between them. CDR1 and CDR2 from the germline V gene are SGHRS and YFSETQ. The CDR3: CASSILPGAPSTDTQYF. The CDR3 DNA follows: TGCGCCAGCAGCATCCTTCCGGGAGCCCCTAGCACAGATACGCAGTATTTT.

The chain links TRBV30 to TRBJ1-4, with 7 bases that match TRBD1. With 5 bases clipped from V and 6 bases from J, the junction kept 6 bases outside the gene matches. There are 13 residues in the CDR3. The germline V gene encodes CDR1 GTSNPN and CDR2 SVGIG (reference sequence). In nucleotides, the CDR3 is TGTGCCTGGGGGAACAGGGGCCATGAAAAACTGTTTTTT. This translates into CAWGNRGHEKLFF.

V and J are TRBV6-5 and TRBJ2-4; the match to TRBD2 covers 10 bases. The CDR3 loop spans 15 amino acids. The ends lost 6 bases at V and 3 bases at J; junction bases unmatched: 5. Germline loops: CDR1 MNHEY, CDR2 SVGAGI. CDR3 sequence (DNA): TGTGCCAGCAGGCCCGGGACTAGCGACAAAAACATTCAGTACTTC. Protein sequence: CASRPGTSDKNIQYF.

The chain uses TRBV9 and TRBJ2-3; TRBD2 agrees at 7 bases. Trimming took 0 bases from V and 7 from J; bases not matched to a gene: 8. Looked up from germline, CDR1 is SGDLS and CDR2 is YYNGEE. The CDR3 contains 15 residues. The CDR3 DNA reads as TGTGCCAGCAGCGTAGCCCCGGGACTACCTAATACGCAGTATTTT. Translation gives CASSVAPGLPNTQYF.

The rearrangement joins TRBV7-8 to TRBJ2-5; maybe TRBD2 (6 bases). There are 15 residues in the CDR3. V lost 0 bases, J lost 5 bases, and 13 bases lay in between. Germline V gives CDR1 SGHVS, CDR2 FQNEAQ. The CDR3, as DNA: TGTGCCAGCAGCTTAGCGACAATCCGGGGGGAGACCCAGTACTTC. It is translated as CASSLATIRGETQYF.